The TCR beta chain described here comes from a study of T cell clones after liver transplantation. On the study more broadly: Blood was drawn pre-transplant, before withdrawal, and after full or failed withdrawal.

Only in-frame clones appear in the TCRdb table, and some are missing; sequencing was by immunoSEQ multiplex PCR. The table has approximately 6,200 clones, approximately 80% seen once. Deletions cut 4 bases from V and 6 bases from J, with 10 bases between. This CDR3 comprises 12 residues. Germline V gene data show CDR1 as SGDLS and CDR2 as YYNGEE. The sequence was obtained from a human patient who received a liver transplant. Some T cells may be graft donor cells. The J gene is TRBJ1-1, the V gene TRBV9; D unresolved. This sample comprised CD8+ T cells from blood, obtained 46 months after liver transplant. The CDR3: CASSIPGAEAFF. The CDR3 region has the DNA TGTGCCAGCAGCATCCCTGGGGCTGAAGCTTTCTTT.